This TCR beta chain was found in a study of cytomegalovirus exposure and HLA in healthy donors. Study information: Some 90 million unique TCRs from HLA-typed donors were held in an early data release. Study-level results: Later analysis showed TCR association rates varying by HLA locus, highest for DRB1 and lowest for HLA-C. Reported results showed that the classifier diagnosed cytomegalovirus status with high specificity and sensitivity. Association with HLA alleles at 0.05 false discovery rate was found for roughly 17,000 TCR beta sequences in a later analysis.

The PCR ran on 60 Vbeta and 13 Jbeta primers. Using immunoSEQ multiplex PCR, the repertoire was profiled, and TCRdb retains in-frame clones only, with some absent. The sample includes roughly 97,000 clones, 73% of them seen just once. This clone was seen a handful of times. Its matching antigen is unknown. The CDR3 sequence is 16 residues long. V lost 1 base, J lost 4 bases, and 14 bases lay in between. CDR1 and CDR2 (germline): SGHTS, YDEGEE. The chain links TRBV5-8 to TRBJ2-2, with D maybe TRBD1 (5 bases). The clonotype was recovered from a man in his forties or fifties in good health and CMV-seronegative. Sequencing used PBMCs. This CDR3 reads CASSLWVQVATGELFF. CDR3 bases: TGTGCCAGCAGCTTGTGGGTACAGGTGGCCACCGGGGAGCTGTTTTTT.